Given below is one T cell receptor beta chain in context. Its antigen is still unknown. Germline loops: CDR1 SQVTM, CDR2 ANQGSEA. The CDR3 covers 14 residues. V dropped 1 base and J dropped 2 bases, with 11 bases sitting between them. The data derive from a study of blood T cells in healthy people across ages. General study points: Observed TCR beta diversity per million T cells went down as age went up. This fall followed a roughly linear course with age.

The use of a sample-barcoded 5' primer and a J-beta primer mix characterized a second PCR of about 7 to 12 cycles. TCRdb fed the 5' RACE reads into MiXCR, producing one record per CDR3 protein. The top ten clones hold roughly 26% of a sample with approximately 800,000 distinct CDR3 sequences, more than 50% of them seen once. This receptor was identified in a man aged 40-50 years in good health. The sample comprised blood. This sequence joins TRBV29-1 and TRBJ1-1; no clear D. The DNA of the CDR3 is TGCAGCGTTGAAGTCCAGCGCGTAAACACTGAAGCTTTCTTT. This sequence encodes CSVEVQRVNTEAFF.